The 10 T cell receptor beta chains in this list originate from one sample, sequenced in a study of blood T cell repertoires in COVID-19 (TCRdb year 2020). The method behind the library was the immunoSEQ multiplex PCR assay. The clones in this table, taken by TCRdb from immuneACCESS, are in-frame only. Not every clone is retained; where verified, under half of the shortfall comes from an unresolved V gene, and the cause of the rest is unknown. This sample lists roughly 410,000 clones; around 89% were detected once. Roughly 1.6% of the sample is in the top ten clones. Sequences were obtained from peripheral blood. Receptors originate from a woman between 35 and 50 years old with COVID-19, enrolled during active disease.

The chain has TRBV2 and TRBJ1-3; 8 positions match TRBD1. J was trimmed by 2 bases and V by 4 bases; bases with no gene match: 7. Germline V CDR1 and CDR2: SNHLY, FYNNEI. The CDR3 has 16 amino acids. This CDR3 is CASSVDRASAGNTIYF. DNA for the CDR3: TGTGCCAGCAGTGTGGACAGGGCCAGCGCTGGAAACACCATATATTTT.

The genes are TRBV5-4 and TRBJ2-1; 11 nucleotides line up with TRBD2. V gave up 3 bases and J gave up 5 bases; unmatched junction bases: 4. Germline lookup yields CDR1 SGHNT and CDR2 YYREEE (reference sequence). The CDR3 consists of 15 residues. The CDR3 DNA sequence: TGTGCCAGCAGCTGGGGACTAGCGGAGAACAATGAGCAGTTCTTC. It is translated as CASSWGLAENNEQFF.

The chain combines TRBV19 with TRBJ2-2; D gene uncertain. Trimming left V 6 bases short and J 4 bases short, with 6 bases between. The CDR3 extends over 12 amino acids. Germline CDR1 LNHDA, CDR2 SQIVND (reference sequence). The CDR3 spells CASSEATGELFF. Here the CDR3 DNA reads TGTGCCAGTAGCGAAGCCACCGGGGAGCTGTTTTTT.

V and J are TRBV2 and TRBJ1-5, with D perhaps TRBD1 (6 bases). V lost 3 bases, J lost 3 bases, and 18 bases lay in between. The V gene's germline CDR1 is SNHLY and CDR2 FYNNEI. This CDR3 spans 17 amino acids. The CDR3 DNA follows: TGTGCCAGCAGTGAGAGAGGGGGGGAGACACCCAATCAGCCCCAGCATTTT. This sequence encodes CASSERGGETPNQPQHF.

The chain links TRBV4-3 to TRBJ1-1, with 10 bases matching TRBD1. The V gene's germline CDR1 is LGHNA and CDR2 YSLEER. CDR3 length equals 17 residues. The trim removed 1 base at V and 4 bases at J, leaving 9 bases unmatched. The CDR3 reads CASSQGWDRGPGTEAFF. The CDR3 DNA follows: TGCGCCAGCAGCCAAGGGTGGGACAGGGGACCTGGCACTGAAGCTTTCTTT.

The V and J genes are TRBV15 and TRBJ2-1; TRBD2 is a possible D gene (6 bases). Trimming took off 9 bases at V and 8 bases at J, with 11 bases between the two ends. The CDR3 contains 11 residues. CDR1 is LNHNV and CDR2 is YYDKDF in the germline V gene (reference sequence). CDR3 in DNA: TGTGCCACGGGGGGTTGGGATGAGCAGTTCTTC. Translating it yields CATGGWDEQFF.

This clone appeared a few times. This rearrangement joins TRBV30 to TRBJ1-4, with 7 bases identical to TRBD1. Germline trimming cut 3 bases from V and 3 bases from J; bases unmatched to any gene: 7. The V gene's germline CDR1 is GTSNPN and CDR2 SVGIG (reference sequence). The CDR3 runs 15 residues. The CDR3: CAWRGKGTANEKLFF. CDR3 nucleotide sequence: TGTGCCTGGAGAGGCAAAGGGACAGCTAATGAAAAACTGTTTTTT.

The chain carries TRBV4-3 and TRBJ2-7; D might be TRBD2 (5 bases). The CDR3 runs 17 residues. Germline CDR1 reads LGHNA; CDR2 reads YSLEER. V lost 1 base, J lost 1 base, and 17 bases lay in between. CDR3 sequence reads: CASSQAPRASRSYEQYF. The CDR3 DNA is TGCGCCAGCAGCCAAGCTCCGAGGGCTAGCCGATCCTACGAGCAGTACTTC.

The chain has TRBV19 and TRBJ1-4; D gene ambiguous. Per the germline V gene, CDR1 is LNHDA and CDR2 is SQIVND (reference sequence). With 4 bases removed from V and 3 bases from J, the gap between germline ends came to 12 bases. This CDR3 spans 15 amino acids. CDR3 coding DNA: TGTGCCAGTAGTACCGCGGGTGCGGCTAATGAAAAACTGTTTTTT. This translates into CASSTAGAANEKLFF.

The chain has TRBV18 and TRBJ2-2; 11 bases map to TRBD2. J was trimmed by 0 bases and V by 7 bases; bases with no gene match: 1. Looked up from germline, CDR1 is KGHSH and CDR2 is LQKENI. CDR3 length: 15 amino acids. The CDR3 DNA reads TGTGCCAGCTTGACTAGCGGGGCGAACACCGGGGAGCTGTTTTTT. It encodes CASLTSGANTGELFF. Looking up the rest from reference TRBV18 and TRBJ2-2 gives the full variable domain: NAGVMQNPRHLVRRRGQEARLRCSPMKGHSHVYWYRQLPEEGLKFMVYLQKENIIDESGMPKERFSAEFPKEGPSILRIQQVVRGDSAAYFCASLTSGANTGELFFGEGSRLTVL.